This TCR beta chain was recovered during a study of T cell responses to AZD1222 COVID-19 vaccine. Broader study findings: The donors showed a predominance of white British ancestry and of females, with possible underestimation of clonal diversity. The study reported that nearly half of spike-specific TCRs target unmutated variant regions. Baseline seropositives among AZD1222 recipients totaled only five to seven. A rise in Spike-specific TCR breadth and depth followed two AZD1222 doses.

Only in-frame clones appear in the TCRdb table, and some are missing; sequencing was by immunoSEQ multiplex PCR. The data contain roughly 100,000 clones, 70% to 90% of them singletons. The CDR3 has 16 amino acids. Germline V gives CDR1 SGHRS, CDR2 YFSETQ. V lost 4 bases to trimming and J lost 5 bases; unmatched junction nucleotides: 13. As for this clone: The antigen remains unidentified.

The V call is TRBV5-1, the J call TRBJ2-5, with 8 bases matching TRBD2. This clonotype was obtained from an adult who received the AZD1222 COVID-19 vaccine. The starting material was peripheral blood, obtained 28 days after the second AZD1222 dose. The CDR3 nucleotides are TGCGCCAGCAGCCCACCGGGCGGGGGGATCCGGGAGACCCAGTACTTC. Residues: CASSPPGGGIRETQYF. Full variable domain (remainder filled in from reference TRBV5-1 and TRBJ2-5): KAGVTQTPRYLIKTRGQQVTLSCSPISGHRSVSWYQQTPGQGLQFLFEYFSETQRNKGNFPGRFSGRQFSNSRSEMNVSTLELGDSALYLCASSPPGGGIRETQYFGPGTRLLVL.